The clone carrying this T cell receptor (beta chain) has a count of ten or more. Its antigen is as yet unknown. CDR3 length: 14 residues. Germline assignment: CDR1 SNHLY and CDR2 FYNNEI. Trimming left V 5 bases short and J 6 bases short, with 14 bases between. Genomic DNA served as template for TCR beta VDJ and CDR3 profiling. A single record per CDR3 protein comes from TCRdb applying MiXCR to the reads. This repertoire shows around 200,000 distinct CDR3 sequences, about 50% found once; its top ten account for approximately 12%. The sample originates from a study of CD8+CD57+ T cells in acquired aplastic anemia. Study background: Across the sorted CD4+ and CD8+ cells, DNA amounts averaged about 3 ug. Study observations and caveats: Between patients and controls, CD8+ Simpson's diversity did not vary significantly.

For sequencing, patients were chosen who had shown expansion of CD8+CD57+ cells by flow cytometry. Each patient carried a diagnosis of severe acquired aplastic anemia. Among the patients, none had received any therapy at the time of blood sampling. The rearrangement links TRBV2 to TRBJ1-5; no definite D call. The sample comprised sorted CD4+, CD8+, or CD8+CD57+ T cells (not recorded which) from PBMCs. The receptor's source is a human donor with aplastic anemia. CDR3 loop: CASSSEGKGQPQHF. The CDR3 DNA follows: TGTGCCAGCAGTTCGGAGGGAAAGGGTCAGCCCCAGCATTTT.